This is a list of T cell receptor beta chains from one sample in a study of blood T cells in healthy people across ages. Via MiXCR, TCRdb re-called the 5' RACE reads, giving one row per CDR3 protein. The repertoire holds over a million distinct CDR3 sequences, around 39% seen once, with roughly 7.9% in the top ten. Source material: blood. All receptors come from a woman aged 18-30 years in good health. CDR3s include the opening cysteine and the closing phenylalanine or tryptophan. A D gene is named only where the DNA matches it firmly. The size field is filled for only some rows; it gives once, few, many or a size class.

clone_size | j_call | v_call | d_call | cdr3_nt | cdr3_aa
- | TRBJ2-3 | TRBV14 | TRBD2 | TGTGCCAGCAGCCAAGCCCGGACTAGCGGGACGTCCTTTTACACGCAGTATTTT | CASSQARTSGTSFYTQYF
few | TRBJ1-2 | TRBV7-9 | TRBD1 | TGTGCCAGCAGCTCGGAACAGGGGAATACTAACTATGGCTACACCTTC | CASSSEQGNTNYGYTF
- | TRBJ2-6 | TRBV6-5 | - | TGTGCCAGCAGTTACGATCTAACAGCTGTCTCTGGGGCCAACGTCCTGACTTTC | CASSYDLTAVSGANVLTF
- | TRBJ1-2 | TRBV5-1 | - | TGCGCCAGCAGCGCTCCGGGACCCGGATATCATGGCTACACCTTC | CASSAPGPGYHGYTF
- | TRBJ2-5 | TRBV29-1 | - | TGCAGCGTTGAACGGGATAGGAGGTATTGGGAAGAGACCCAGTACTTC | CSVERDRRYWEETQYF
many | TRBJ2-5 | TRBV20-1 | TRBD2 | TGCAGTGCTAGAGGGTTAGCGGGAGTAGAGACCCAGTACTTC | CSARGLAGVETQYF
few | TRBJ2-1 | TRBV12-3/TRBV12-4 | TRBD2 | TGTGCCAGCAGGAGGAGCGGGGGTGGTAACAATGAGCAGTTCTTC | CASRRSGGGNNEQFF
once | TRBJ2-2 | TRBV6-5 | - | TGTGCCAGCAGTTATTCTCCTCCGGGACAAGGAAACACCGGGGAGCTGTTTTTT | CASSYSPPGQGNTGELFF
once | TRBJ2-7 | TRBV6-1 | TRBD1 | TGTGCCAGCAGTGCTTCGGGACAGCTCTCCTACAATGAGCAGTACTTC | CASSASGQLSYNEQYF
- | TRBJ2-7 | TRBV20-1 | - | TGCAGTGCTGGAAAGCTCCTGTACGAGCAGTACTTC | CSAGKLLYEQYF
- | TRBJ2-3 | TRBV20-1 | - | TGCAGTGCGAGGTCTAGTAATGCAGATACGCAGTATTTT | CSARSSNADTQYF
few | TRBJ2-5 | TRBV10-2 | - | TGCGCCAGCAGCCAAACTAGGCTCCCTATTAGAGAGACCCAGTACTTC | CASSQTRLPIRETQYF
few | TRBJ2-5 | TRBV27 | - | TGTGCCAGCAGTAGGGCAGGGACCATTCAGACCCAGTACTTC | CASSRAGTIQTQYF
once | TRBJ2-3 | TRBV7-6 | TRBD2 | TGTGCCAGCAGCACCGGACTAGCGGGTACTAGCACAGATACGCAGTATTTT | CASSTGLAGTSTDTQYF
few | TRBJ2-7 | TRBV4-1 | - | TGCGCCAGCAGCCAAGTTTGGACTCAAGAAGCCTACGAGCAGTACTTC | CASSQVWTQEAYEQYF
- | TRBJ2-1 | TRBV27 | - | TGTGCCAGCAGTTTAGAGTTGGGGACTCAAGACAATGAGCAGTTCTTC | CASSLELGTQDNEQFF
- | TRBJ2-4 | TRBV4-1 | - | TGCGCCAGCAGTCGTTGGGGATATCGGATAAACATTCAGCACTTC | CASSRWGYRINIQHF
- | TRBJ2-3 | TRBV6-5 | - | TGTGCCAGCAGTTACTCGTTTGGGGGAGGTTTCACAGATACGCAGTATTTT | CASSYSFGGGFTDTQYF